The source of this T cell receptor beta chain is a study of blood T cell repertoires in COVID-19. This clone came up once. Sequencing was performed with immunoSEQ multiplex PCR; in TCRdb, only in-frame clones are kept and a portion is missing. Of 90,000 to 150,000 clones in the sample, about four fifths are singletons; the top ten hold roughly 4.3%. Per germline, CDR1 MNHNS and CDR2 SASEGT. CDR3 size: 12 residues. The V end was cut by 3 bases, the J end by 10 bases, with 10 bases between. The sequence came from a woman older than 75 with acute or convalescent COVID-19. This chain uses TRBV6-1 with TRBJ1-5, with D perhaps TRBD1 (6 bases). Input material: peripheral blood. In nucleotides, the CDR3 is TGTGCCAGCAGTGAGACAGGAGGACCCCAGCATTTT. Amino acids: CASSETGGPQHF.